The sequence of this T cell receptor (beta chain) was determined in a study of blood T cell repertoires in COVID-19. Study as a whole: The study drew acute and convalescent COVID-19 samples from the United States, Italy and Spain. T cells, B-cell-depleted T cells, or PBMCs supplied cDNA or gDNA.

As processed by the authors: Nucleated cell number was recorded as an estimate derived from reference gene primer amplification. Using immunoSEQ multiplex PCR, the repertoire was profiled, and TCRdb retains in-frame clones only, with some absent. V, J and clone size reflect that table, while D and trimming were determined from the DNA. This sample has about 140,000 clones; approximately 89% occur once, and the top ten carry 1.7%. Trimming left V 1 base short and J 8 bases short, with 5 bases between. Germline V gives CDR1 LGHDT, CDR2 YNNKEL (reference sequence). The CDR3 runs 12 residues. The rearrangement links TRBV3-1 (or the pseudogene TRBV3-2) to TRBJ1-4; D not certain. What was sequenced was peripheral blood. This receptor was identified in a woman aged 45-65 years with acute or convalescent COVID-19. CDR3 nucleotide sequence: TGTGCCAGCAGCCAAGTTGAGGAAAAACTGTTTTTT. Amino acid sequence: CASSQVEEKLFF.